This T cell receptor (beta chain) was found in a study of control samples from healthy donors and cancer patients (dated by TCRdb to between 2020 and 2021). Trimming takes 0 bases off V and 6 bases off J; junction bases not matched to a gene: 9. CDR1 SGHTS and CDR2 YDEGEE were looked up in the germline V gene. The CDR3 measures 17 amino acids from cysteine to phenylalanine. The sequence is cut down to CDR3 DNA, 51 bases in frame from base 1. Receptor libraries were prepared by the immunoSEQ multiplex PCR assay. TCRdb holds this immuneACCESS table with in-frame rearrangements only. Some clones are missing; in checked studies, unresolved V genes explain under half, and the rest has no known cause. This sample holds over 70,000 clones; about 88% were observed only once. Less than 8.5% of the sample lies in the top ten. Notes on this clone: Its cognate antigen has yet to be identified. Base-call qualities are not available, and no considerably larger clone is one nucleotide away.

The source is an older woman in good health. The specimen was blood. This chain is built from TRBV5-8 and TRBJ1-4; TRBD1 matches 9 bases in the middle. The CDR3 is CASSLAVSGQGDEKLFF. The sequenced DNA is TGTGCCAGCAGCTTGGCCGTGTCGGGACAGGGCGATGAAAAACTGTTTTTT.